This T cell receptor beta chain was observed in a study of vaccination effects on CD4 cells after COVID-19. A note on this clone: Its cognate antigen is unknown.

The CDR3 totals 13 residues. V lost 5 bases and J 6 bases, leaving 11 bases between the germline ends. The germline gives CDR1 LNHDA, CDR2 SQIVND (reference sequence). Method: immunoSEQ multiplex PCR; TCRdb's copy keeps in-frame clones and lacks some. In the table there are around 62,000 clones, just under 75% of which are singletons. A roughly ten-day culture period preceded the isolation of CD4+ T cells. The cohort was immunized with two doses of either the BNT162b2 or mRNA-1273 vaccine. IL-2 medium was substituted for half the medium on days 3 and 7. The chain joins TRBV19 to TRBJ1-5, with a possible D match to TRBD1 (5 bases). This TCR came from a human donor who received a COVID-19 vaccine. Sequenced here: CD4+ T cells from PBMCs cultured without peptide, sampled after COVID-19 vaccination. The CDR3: CASSRQGFQPQHF. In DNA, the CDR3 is TGTGCCAGTAGTCGCCAGGGTTTTCAGCCCCAGCATTTT.